Following are 26 T cell receptor beta chains from one sample sequenced in a study of T cells in Graves' hyperthyroidism and ophthalmopathy. TCR beta CDR3 regions were amplified from RNA. The HTBI primer set served for first-round RT-PCR of the TCR CDR3. MiXCR, run by TCRdb on the multiplex PCR reads, gives a single entry per CDR3 protein. Of fewer than 250,000 distinct CDR3 sequences in the sample, 16% are singletons; the top ten hold about 30%. The sequenced sample consisted of blood. These receptors all stem from a woman between 18 and 29 years old with Graves' ophthalmopathy.

This clonotype showed up many times. The chain uses TRBV27 and TRBJ2-7; the D is unclear. CDR3 length: 14 residues. V was pared by 6 bases and J by 1 base, with 13 bases between. The V gene's germline CDR1 is MNHEY and CDR2 SMNVEV (reference sequence). The CDR3 region has the DNA TGTGCCAGCAGAGGACGTGGGTGGTCCTACGAGCAGTACTTC. This translates into CASRGRGWSYEQYF.

This clonotype was recorded many times. The chain employs TRBV7-3 and TRBJ2-7; TRBD1 agrees at 7 bases. Losses at the gene ends were 5 bases for V and 4 bases for J; bases not matched to a gene: 8. The CDR3 has 14 residues. Germline V lookup: CDR1 SGHTA, CDR2 FQGTGA. CDR3 sequence reads: CASSPTGVGYEQYF. The CDR3 bases are TGTGCCAGCAGCCCAACAGGGGTTGGATACGAGCAGTACTTC.

Only one count was recorded for this clonotype. The chain couples TRBV5-1 to TRBJ2-3, with TRBD2 matching 13 bases. Germline loops: CDR1 SGHRS, CDR2 YFSETQ. With 4 bases clipped from V and 6 bases from J, the junction kept 5 bases outside the gene matches. This CDR3 region has 15 residues. CDR3: CASSGTSGDLDTQYF. CDR3 in DNA: TGCGCCAGCAGCGGGACTAGCGGGGACCTGGATACGCAGTATTTT.

In its sample, this clonotype was seen a few times. The chain employs TRBV4-1 and TRBJ1-1; no clear D gene. V lost 4 bases and J 0 bases, leaving 9 bases between the germline ends. The CDR3 loop spans 14 amino acids. Germline assignment: CDR1 MGHRA and CDR2 YSYEKL. Here the CDR3 DNA reads TGCGCCAGCAGCCCCCGGGCGGTGAACACTGAAGCTTTCTTT. It codes for CASSPRAVNTEAFF.

This clonotype was seen a few times. The chain is built from TRBV11-2 and TRBJ2-7; TRBD2 aligns across 12 bases. The CDR3 has 18 residues. V shed 7 bases, J shed 2 bases, and the junction held 15 bases outside the gene matches. Germline values: CDR1 SGHAT, CDR2 FQNNGV. CDR3 coding DNA: TGTGCCAGCAACCCAACGGTGAGGACTAGCGGGGTACCCTACGAGCAGTACTTC. This encodes CASNPTVRTSGVPYEQYF.

The chain couples TRBV28 to TRBJ2-7; D remains unclear. Trimming took 6 bases from V and 2 from J, leaving 14 bases between them. CDR1 is MDHEN, CDR2 SYDVKM, per germline. CDR3 length: 14 amino acids. This CDR3 is CASSLSPHTYEQYF. In nucleotides, the CDR3 is TGTGCCAGCAGCTTAAGTCCCCACACCTACGAGCAGTACTTC. Variable domain in full (rest from reference TRBV28 and TRBJ2-7): DVKVTQSSRYLVKRTGEKVFLECVQDMDHENMFWYRQDPGLGLRLIYFSYDVKMKEKGDIPEGYSVSREKKERFSLILESASTNQTSMYLCASSLSPHTYEQYFGPGTRLTVT.

The J gene is TRBJ2-2, the V gene TRBV12-3 or TRBV12-4, with TRBD2 identical over 8 bases. J gave up 6 bases and V 3 bases, and 6 bases lay outside the gene matches. This CDR3 has 15 amino acids. The CDR3 DNA reads TGTGCCAGCAGTTTGGGAGCGGGAGACTCCGGGGAGCTGTTTTTT. It translates to CASSLGAGDSGELFF.

The genes are TRBV7-6 and TRBJ1-1; a weak D match, TRBD1 (6 bases). From germline, CDR1 is SGHVS and CDR2 FNYEAQ. The V and J ends lost 3 bases and 6 bases respectively, with 14 bases between them. The CDR3 extends over 14 amino acids. CDR3 DNA: TGTGCCAGCAGCTTTGAGGGGGGGGGCGCTGAAGCTTTCTTT. It translates to CASSFEGGGAEAFF.

With regard to this clonotype: The conserved phenylalanine or tryptophan normally closing the CDR3 is absent here, so this likely arose from a read error. This chain connects TRBV24-1 to TRBJ2-5; TRBD1 matches at 7 bases. V lost 4 bases to trimming and J lost 0 bases; unmatched junction nucleotides: 7. Germline CDR1 KGHDR, CDR2 SFDVKD. The CDR3 runs 16 residues. The CDR3 reads CATSDSRTGYQETQYL. The CDR3 coding sequence is TGTGCCACCAGTGACTCCAGGACAGGCTACCAAGAGACCCAGTACCTC.

This clonotype was counted only a few times. A read error is possible here, since a much larger clone lies one base away. This chain joins TRBV11-2 and TRBJ2-1, with 9 bases aligning to TRBD1. The CDR3 is 15 amino acids. Germline CDR1 is SGHAT and CDR2 is FQNNGV. The CDR3 nucleotides are TGTGTCAGCAGCATGCGGACAGGGGTAGGGGATGAGCAGTTCTTC. This encodes CVSSMRTGVGDEQFF.

Many counts were recorded for this clonotype. The rearrangement uses TRBV30 and TRBJ2-3; TRBD2 agrees at 7 bases. The trim removed 2 bases at V and 2 bases at J, leaving 13 bases unmatched. Germline V gene sequence: CDR1 GTSNPN, CDR2 SVGIG (reference sequence). CDR3 length: 17 residues. This CDR3 is CAWSRGRIGRNTDTQYF. CDR3 sequence (DNA): TGTGCCTGGAGTAGGGGCCGGATCGGGAGGAACACAGATACGCAGTATTTT.

In its sample, this clonotype was seen many times. J is TRBJ1-1 and V is TRBV20-1; unclear D gene. In germline, CDR1 is DFQATT, CDR2 SNEGSKA (reference sequence). V lost 3 bases to trimming and J lost 1 base, with 3 bases between them. This CDR3 is built from 11 residues. CDR3 sequence (DNA): TGCAGTGCTAGCCGGAACACTGAAGCTTTCTTT. It specifies CSASRNTEAFF.

This clonotype was observed many times. The chain joins TRBV6-1 to TRBJ2-1, with TRBD2 matching over 7 bases. Germline V gene data show CDR1 as MNHNS and CDR2 as SASEGT. Trimming at V came to 5 bases and at J to 4 bases, leaving 8 bases not matched to a gene. The CDR3 length is 15 residues. In DNA, the CDR3 is TGTGCCAGCAGTAATGCGGGAGTTTCTTACAATGAGCAGTTCTTC. Encoded protein: CASSNAGVSYNEQFF.

This clonotype was recorded many times. The CDR3 sequence is CSARDRGAGSRYTF. CDR3 sequence (DNA): TGCAGTGCTCGGGACAGAGGCGCGGGGTCGCGCTACACCTTC. This chain uses TRBV20-1 with TRBJ1-2; 7 positions match TRBD1. CDR1 and CDR2 (germline): DFQATT, SNEGSKA (reference sequence). V lost 5 bases, J lost 9 bases, and 15 bases stayed unmatched. This CDR3 is 14 amino acids long.

This clonotype was counted a few times. This rearrangement joins TRBV5-6 to TRBJ2-1, with 8 bases fitting TRBD1. The length of the CDR3 is 15 residues. Trimming took 3 bases from V and 10 from J; bases not matched to a gene: 12. In germline, CDR1 is SGHDT, CDR2 YYEEEE. CDR3 region: CASSSRTGKPGEQFF. CDR3 nucleotide sequence: TGTGCCAGCAGCTCTCGGACAGGGAAACCCGGAGAGCAGTTCTTC.

Worth noting for this clonotype: One junction end disagrees with the germline gene, perhaps due to a read error. V is TRBV5-1 and J is TRBJ2-2; the D is unclear. Germline V gene data show CDR1 as SGHRS and CDR2 as YFSETQ. The CDR3 length is 15 residues. CDR3 DNA sequence: TGCGCCAGCAGCTTGGGGCAGACGAACACCGAGGAGCTGTTTTTT. This encodes CASSLGQTNTEELFF.

Comment on this clonotype: Possible read error: a much larger clone is one base away. V usage is TRBV20-1 and J usage is TRBJ1-5, with 8 bases that match TRBD1. CDR3 length: 16 amino acids. Trimming at V came to 3 bases and at J to 6 bases, leaving 13 bases not matched to a gene. The germline gives CDR1 DFQATT, CDR2 SNEGSKA (reference sequence). CDR3 sequence reads: CSASPSGQGFSQPQHF. DNA for the CDR3: TGCAGTGCTAGCCCTTCCGGACAGGGATTCAGTCAGCCCCAGCATTTT.

This clonotype occurred many times. The chain couples TRBV7-2 to TRBJ1-1, with D hard to call. Looked up from germline, CDR1 is SGHTA and CDR2 is FQGNSA. Between the trimmed V and J ends, which lost 5 bases and 6 bases, there was a span of 13 bases. The CDR3 loop spans 13 amino acids. CDR3 sequence reads: CASSRPTLAEAFF. DNA for the CDR3: TGTGCCAGCAGCCGCCCAACACTTGCTGAAGCTTTCTTT.

This rearrangement joins TRBV4-2 to TRBJ2-7, with D perhaps matching TRBD2 (6 bases). This CDR3 spans 16 amino acids. Germline assignment: CDR1 LGHNA and CDR2 YNFKEQ. V lost 6 bases and J 0 bases, leaving 18 bases between the germline ends. The CDR3 spells CASRLGTFPSSYEQYF. DNA of the CDR3: TGTGCCAGCAGACTCGGGACTTTCCCGAGCTCCTACGAGCAGTACTTC.

The CDR3 DNA sequence: TGTGCCAGCAGCGCGGGACTAGCGCTCTCCACAGATACGCAGTATTTT. Translated: CASSAGLALSTDTQYF. The chain has TRBV9 and TRBJ2-3; TRBD2 aligns across 10 bases. The ends lost 3 bases at V and 2 bases at J; junction bases unmatched: 6. Looked up from germline, CDR1 is SGDLS and CDR2 is YYNGEE. The CDR3 runs to 16 residues.

In this sample, this clonotype turned up many times. The rearrangement links TRBV15 to TRBJ2-2; D is unresolved. Deletions cut 2 bases from V and 8 bases from J, with 15 bases between. The CDR3 is 15 residues long. Germline assignment: CDR1 LNHNV and CDR2 YYDKDF (reference sequence). The CDR3 region is CATSRSTDPVGELFF. The CDR3 DNA reads as TGTGCCACCAGCAGAAGTACAGATCCCGTGGGGGAGCTGTTTTTT.

This clonotype occurred many times. This chain connects TRBV2 to TRBJ2-3; maybe TRBD2 (6 bases). This CDR3 spans 19 amino acids. The ends were cut back, 2 bases at V and 5 bases at J, with 26 bases in the middle. CDR1 is SNHLY, CDR2 FYNNEI, per germline. CDR3 nucleotides: TGTGCCAGCAGTGAAATCTTTTACTTCGGGGGAGGTGTGCAAGATACGCAGTATTTT. This sequence encodes CASSEIFYFGGGVQDTQYF. The whole variable domain, remainder taken from reference TRBV2 and TRBJ2-3, is EPEVTQTPSHQVTQMGQEVILRCVPISNHLYFYWYRQILGQKVEFLVSFYNNEISEKSEIFDDQFSVERPDGSNFTLKIRSTKLEDSAMYFCASSEIFYFGGGVQDTQYFGPGTRLTVL.

This clonotype was picked up many times. The chain joins TRBV7-8 to TRBJ2-7; D is ambiguous. The CDR3 is 12 residues long. Germline-derived CDR1 and CDR2 are SGHVS and FQNEAQ. Trimming stripped 2 bases from V and 2 bases from J, with 4 bases between. CDR3 DNA sequence: TGTGCCAGCAGCTTAATCGCCTACGAGCAGTACTTC. Translated, it gives CASSLIAYEQYF.

This rearrangement joins TRBV20-1 to TRBJ2-7; no definite D call. V was clipped by 1 base and J by 0 bases, with 16 bases between them. The CDR3 sequence is 16 residues long. Germline V gives CDR1 DFQATT, CDR2 SNEGSKA (reference sequence). CDR3 loop: CSARVGLAESSYEQYF. The CDR3 DNA is TGCAGTGCTAGAGTCGGGCTGGCAGAAAGCTCCTACGAGCAGTACTTC.

Ten or more counts support this clonotype. The chain combines TRBV6-1 with TRBJ1-2, with 9 bases matching TRBD1. With 6 bases clipped from V and 7 bases from J, the junction kept 6 bases outside the gene matches. This CDR3 has 13 amino acids. Looked up from germline, CDR1 is MNHNS and CDR2 is SASEGT. The CDR3 sequence is CASRGTGNGGYTF. CDR3 sequence (DNA): TGTGCCAGCAGAGGGACAGGGAACGGTGGCTACACCTTC.

This clonotype occurred many times. The J gene is TRBJ2-3, the V gene TRBV29-1, with 7 nucleotides matching TRBD2. The CDR3 is made up of 13 amino acids. Germline values: CDR1 SQVTM, CDR2 ANQGSEA. CDR3 DNA: TGCGGCGGTCGTCGGGGGGGCACAGATACGCAGTATTTT. This translates into CGGRRGGTDTQYF.